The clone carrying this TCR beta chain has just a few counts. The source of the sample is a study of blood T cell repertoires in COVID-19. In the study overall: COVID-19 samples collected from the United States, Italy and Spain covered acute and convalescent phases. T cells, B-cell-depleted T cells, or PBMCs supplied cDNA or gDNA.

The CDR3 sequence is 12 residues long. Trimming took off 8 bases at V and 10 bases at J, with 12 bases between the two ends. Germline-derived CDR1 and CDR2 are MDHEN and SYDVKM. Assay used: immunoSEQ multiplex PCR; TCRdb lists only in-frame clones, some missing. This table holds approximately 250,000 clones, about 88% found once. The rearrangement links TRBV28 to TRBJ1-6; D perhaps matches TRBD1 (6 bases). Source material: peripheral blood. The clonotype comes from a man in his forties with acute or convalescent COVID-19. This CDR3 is CASHPGVSPLHF. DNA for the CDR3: TGTGCCAGCCATCCAGGGGTCTCACCCCTCCACTTT.